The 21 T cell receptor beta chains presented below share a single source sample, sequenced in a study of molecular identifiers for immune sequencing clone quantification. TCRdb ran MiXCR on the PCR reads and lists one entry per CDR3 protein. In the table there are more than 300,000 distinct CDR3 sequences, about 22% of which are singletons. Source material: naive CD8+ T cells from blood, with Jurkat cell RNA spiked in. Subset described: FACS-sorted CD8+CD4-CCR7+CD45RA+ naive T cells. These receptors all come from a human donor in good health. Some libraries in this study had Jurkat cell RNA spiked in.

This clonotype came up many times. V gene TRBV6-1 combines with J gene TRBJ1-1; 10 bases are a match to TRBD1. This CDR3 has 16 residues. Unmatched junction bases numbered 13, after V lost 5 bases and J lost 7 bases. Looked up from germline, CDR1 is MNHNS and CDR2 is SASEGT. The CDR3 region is CASSLPGQGFVGEAFF. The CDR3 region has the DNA TGTGCCAGCAGTCTACCGGGACAGGGGTTTGTGGGTGAAGCTTTCTTT.

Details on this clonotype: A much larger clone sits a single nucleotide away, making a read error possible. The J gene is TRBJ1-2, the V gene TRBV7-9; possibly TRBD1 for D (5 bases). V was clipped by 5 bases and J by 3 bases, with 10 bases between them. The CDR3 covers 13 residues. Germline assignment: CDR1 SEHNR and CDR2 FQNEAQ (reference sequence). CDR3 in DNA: TGTGCCAGCAGCCCCGTAGGGGACTATGGCTACACCTTC. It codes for CASSPVGDYGYTF.

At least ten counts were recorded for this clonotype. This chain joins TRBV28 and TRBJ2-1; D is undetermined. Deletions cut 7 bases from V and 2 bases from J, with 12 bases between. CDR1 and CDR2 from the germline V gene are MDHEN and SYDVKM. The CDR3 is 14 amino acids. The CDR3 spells CASTLPGPYNEQFF. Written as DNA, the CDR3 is TGTGCCAGCACCCTACCCGGGCCCTACAATGAGCAGTTCTTC.

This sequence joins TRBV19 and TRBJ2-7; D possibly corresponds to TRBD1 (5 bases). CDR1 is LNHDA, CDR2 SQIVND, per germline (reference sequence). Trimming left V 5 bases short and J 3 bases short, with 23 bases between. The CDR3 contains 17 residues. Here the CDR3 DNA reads TGTGCCAGTAGTCCAGGGCTTGACAGTGAAATAATCTACGAGCAGTACTTC. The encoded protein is CASSPGLDSEIIYEQYF. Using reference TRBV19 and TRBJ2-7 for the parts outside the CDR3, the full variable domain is DGGITQSPKYLFRKEGQNVTLSCEQNLNHDAMYWYRQDPGQGLRLIYYSQIVNDFQKGDIAEGYSVSREKKESFPLTVTSAQKNPTAFYLCASSPGLDSEIIYEQYFGPGTRLTVT.

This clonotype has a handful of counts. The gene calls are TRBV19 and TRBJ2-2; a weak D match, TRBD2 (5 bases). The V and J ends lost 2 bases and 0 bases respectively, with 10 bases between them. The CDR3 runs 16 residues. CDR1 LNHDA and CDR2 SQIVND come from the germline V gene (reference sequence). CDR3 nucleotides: TGTGCCAGTAGTATAAGTTCGCGGGCGAACACCGGGGAGCTGTTTTTT. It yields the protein CASSISSRANTGELFF. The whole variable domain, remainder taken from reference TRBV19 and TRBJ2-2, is DGGITQSPKYLFRKEGQNVTLSCEQNLNHDAMYWYRQDPGQGLRLIYYSQIVNDFQKGDIAEGYSVSREKKESFPLTVTSAQKNPTAFYLCASSISSRANTGELFFGEGSRLTVL.

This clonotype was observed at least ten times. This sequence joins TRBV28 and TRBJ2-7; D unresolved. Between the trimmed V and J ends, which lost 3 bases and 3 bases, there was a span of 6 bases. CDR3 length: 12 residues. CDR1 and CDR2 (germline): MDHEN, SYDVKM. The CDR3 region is CASSFSVYEQYF. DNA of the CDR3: TGTGCCAGCAGTTTTTCAGTCTACGAGCAGTACTTC.

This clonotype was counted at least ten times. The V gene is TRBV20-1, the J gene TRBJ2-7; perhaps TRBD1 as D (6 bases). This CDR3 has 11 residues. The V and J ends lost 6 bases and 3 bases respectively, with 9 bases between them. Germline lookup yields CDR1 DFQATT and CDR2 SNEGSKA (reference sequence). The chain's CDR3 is CSAPTGYEQYF. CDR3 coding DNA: TGCAGTGCCCCGACAGGCTACGAGCAGTACTTC.

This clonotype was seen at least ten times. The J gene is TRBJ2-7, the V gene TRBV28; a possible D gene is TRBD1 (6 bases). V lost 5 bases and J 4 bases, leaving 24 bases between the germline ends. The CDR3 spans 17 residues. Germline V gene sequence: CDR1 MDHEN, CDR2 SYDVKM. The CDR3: CASSPARGDTPSYEQYF. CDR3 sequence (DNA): TGTGCCAGCAGTCCCGCCAGAGGGGACACCCCATCGTACGAGCAGTACTTC.

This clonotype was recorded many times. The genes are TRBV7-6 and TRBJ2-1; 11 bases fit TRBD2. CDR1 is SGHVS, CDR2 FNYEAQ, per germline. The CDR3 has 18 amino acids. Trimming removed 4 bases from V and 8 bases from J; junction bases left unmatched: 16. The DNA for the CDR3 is TGTGCCAGCAGCTCCCCTAGCGGGGGGACAGCCCGGGCCCATGAGCAGTTCTTC. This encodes CASSSPSGGTARAHEQFF.

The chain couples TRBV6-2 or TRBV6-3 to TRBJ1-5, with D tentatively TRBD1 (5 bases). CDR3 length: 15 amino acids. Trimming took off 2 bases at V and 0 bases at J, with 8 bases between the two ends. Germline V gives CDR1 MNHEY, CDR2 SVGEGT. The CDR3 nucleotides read TGTGCCAGCAGTTACGGCAGGGCTAGCAATCAGCCCCAGCATTTT. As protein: CASSYGRASNQPQHF.

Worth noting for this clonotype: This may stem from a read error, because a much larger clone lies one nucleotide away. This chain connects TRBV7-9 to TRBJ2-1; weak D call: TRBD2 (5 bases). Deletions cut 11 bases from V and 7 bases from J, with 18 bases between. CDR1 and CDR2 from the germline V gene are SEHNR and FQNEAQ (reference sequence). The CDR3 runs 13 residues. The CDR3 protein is CAGTQIPGNEQFF. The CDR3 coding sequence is TGTGCCGGCACCCAAATCCCGGGGAATGAGCAGTTCTTC.

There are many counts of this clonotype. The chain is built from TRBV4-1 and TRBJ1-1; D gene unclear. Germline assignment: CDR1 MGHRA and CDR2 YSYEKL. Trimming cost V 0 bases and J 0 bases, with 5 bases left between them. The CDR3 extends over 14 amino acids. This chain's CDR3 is CASSQDFLNTEAFF. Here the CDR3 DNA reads TGCGCCAGCAGCCAAGATTTCTTGAACACTGAAGCTTTCTTT.

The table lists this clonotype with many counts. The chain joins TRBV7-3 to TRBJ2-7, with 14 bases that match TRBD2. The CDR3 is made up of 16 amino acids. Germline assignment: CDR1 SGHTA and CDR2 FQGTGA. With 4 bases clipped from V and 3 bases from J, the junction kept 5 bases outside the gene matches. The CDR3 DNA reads TGTGCCAGCAGCTCCGGGACTAGCGGGAGTAACTACGAGCAGTACTTC. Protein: CASSSGTSGSNYEQYF.

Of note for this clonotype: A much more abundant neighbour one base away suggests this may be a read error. The CDR3 sequence: CATSDGGCNEQFF. In DNA form, the CDR3 reads TGTGCCACCAGTGACGGCGGCTGCAATGAGCAGTTCTTC. The chain recombines TRBV24-1 with TRBJ2-1; unclear D gene. The CDR3 is made up of 13 amino acids. Per germline, CDR1 KGHDR and CDR2 SFDVKD. Trimming left V 4 bases short and J 6 bases short, with 9 bases between.

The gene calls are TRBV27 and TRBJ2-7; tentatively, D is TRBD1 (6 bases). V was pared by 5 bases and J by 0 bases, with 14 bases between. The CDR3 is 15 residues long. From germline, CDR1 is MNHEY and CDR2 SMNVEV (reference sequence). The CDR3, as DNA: TGTGCCAGCAGTCCGACAGGTTTCGGCTCCTACGAGCAGTACTTC. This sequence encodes CASSPTGFGSYEQYF.

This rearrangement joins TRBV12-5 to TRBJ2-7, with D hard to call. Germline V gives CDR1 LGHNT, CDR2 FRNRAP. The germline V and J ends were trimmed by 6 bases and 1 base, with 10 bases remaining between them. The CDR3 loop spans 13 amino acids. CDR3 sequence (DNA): TGTGCTAGTGGGACGACGGAGTCCTACGAGCAGTACTTC. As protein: CASGTTESYEQYF.

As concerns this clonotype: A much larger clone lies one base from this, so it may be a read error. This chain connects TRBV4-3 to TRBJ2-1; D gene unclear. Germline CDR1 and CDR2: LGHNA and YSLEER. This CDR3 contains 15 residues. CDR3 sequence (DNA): TGCGCCAGCGGCCAAGATTGGCGCCCGGCGGATGAGCAGTTCTTC. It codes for CASGQDWRPADEQFF.

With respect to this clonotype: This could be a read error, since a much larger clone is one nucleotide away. CDR3 sequence reads: CASSSIGGGQPQHF. CDR3 nucleotides: TGTGCCAGCAGCTCAATAGGGGGAGGTCAGCCCCAGCATTTT. This chain uses TRBV6-5 with TRBJ1-5, with D perhaps matching TRBD1 (6 bases). V was trimmed by 6 bases and J by 6 bases, leaving 15 bases between them. CDR1 and CDR2 (germline): MNHEY, SVGAGI. This CDR3 has 14 residues.

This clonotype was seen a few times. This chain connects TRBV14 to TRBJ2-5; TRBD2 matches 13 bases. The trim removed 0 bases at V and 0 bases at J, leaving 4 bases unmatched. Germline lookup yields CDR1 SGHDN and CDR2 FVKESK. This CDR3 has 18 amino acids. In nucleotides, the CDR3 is TGTGCCAGCAGCCAAGAGGGACTAGCGGGACCGTACCAAGAGACCCAGTACTTC. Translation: CASSQEGLAGPYQETQYF.

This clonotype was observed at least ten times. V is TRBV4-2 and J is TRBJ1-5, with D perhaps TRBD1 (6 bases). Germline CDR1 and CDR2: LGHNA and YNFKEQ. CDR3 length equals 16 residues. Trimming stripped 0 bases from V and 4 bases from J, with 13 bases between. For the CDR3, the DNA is TGTGCCAGCAGCCAAGATTTTACAGGGAGGAATCAGCCCCAGCATTTT. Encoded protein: CASSQDFTGRNQPQHF.

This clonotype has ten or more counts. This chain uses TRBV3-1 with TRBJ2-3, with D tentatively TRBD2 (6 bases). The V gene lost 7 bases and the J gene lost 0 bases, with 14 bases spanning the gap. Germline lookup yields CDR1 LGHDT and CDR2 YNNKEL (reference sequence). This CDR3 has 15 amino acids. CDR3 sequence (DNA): TGTGCCAGCACCCTGGGGCGGGGAAGCACAGATACGCAGTATTTT. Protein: CASTLGRGSTDTQYF.